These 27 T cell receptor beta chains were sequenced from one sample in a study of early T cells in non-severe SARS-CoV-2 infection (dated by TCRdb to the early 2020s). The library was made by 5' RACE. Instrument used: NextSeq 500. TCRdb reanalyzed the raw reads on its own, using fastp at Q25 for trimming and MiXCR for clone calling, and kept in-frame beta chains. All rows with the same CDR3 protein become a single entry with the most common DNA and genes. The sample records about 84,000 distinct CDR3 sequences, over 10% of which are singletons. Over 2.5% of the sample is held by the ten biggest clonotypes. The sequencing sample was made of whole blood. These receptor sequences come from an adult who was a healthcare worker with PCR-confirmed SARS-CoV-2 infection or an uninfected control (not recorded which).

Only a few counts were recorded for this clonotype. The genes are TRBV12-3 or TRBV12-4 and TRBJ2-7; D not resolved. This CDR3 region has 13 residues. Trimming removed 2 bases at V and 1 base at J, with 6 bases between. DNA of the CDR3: TGTGCCAGCAGTTTAAGGCAGTCCTACGAGCAGTACTTC. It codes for CASSLRQSYEQYF.

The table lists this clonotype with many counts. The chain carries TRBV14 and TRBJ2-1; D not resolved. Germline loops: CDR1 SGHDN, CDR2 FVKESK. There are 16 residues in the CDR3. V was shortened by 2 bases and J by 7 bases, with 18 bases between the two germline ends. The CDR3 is CASSQRLALVANEQFF. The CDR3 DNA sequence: TGTGCCAGCAGCCAAAGGTTAGCACTCGTCGCAAATGAGCAGTTCTTC.

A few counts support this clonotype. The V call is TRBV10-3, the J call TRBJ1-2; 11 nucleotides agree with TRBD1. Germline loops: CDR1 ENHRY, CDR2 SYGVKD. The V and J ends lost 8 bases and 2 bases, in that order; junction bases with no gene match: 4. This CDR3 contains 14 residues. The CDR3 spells CAIRGDRGNYGYTF. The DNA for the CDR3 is TGTGCCATCCGAGGGGACAGGGGGAACTATGGCTACACCTTC.

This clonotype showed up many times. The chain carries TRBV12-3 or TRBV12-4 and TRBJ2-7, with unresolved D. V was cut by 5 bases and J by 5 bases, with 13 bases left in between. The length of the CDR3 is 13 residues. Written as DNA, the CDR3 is TGTGCCAGCAGTGAGTGGCCCCTCGACGAGCAGTACTTC. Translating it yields CASSEWPLDEQYF.

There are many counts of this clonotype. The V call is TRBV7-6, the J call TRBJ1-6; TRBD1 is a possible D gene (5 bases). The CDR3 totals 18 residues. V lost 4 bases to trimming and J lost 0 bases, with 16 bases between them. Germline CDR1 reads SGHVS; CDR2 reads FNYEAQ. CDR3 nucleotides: TGTGCCAGCAGCTCAACATCGGGGGGGAGCTCCTATAATTCACCCCTCCACTTT. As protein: CASSSTSGGSSYNSPLHF.

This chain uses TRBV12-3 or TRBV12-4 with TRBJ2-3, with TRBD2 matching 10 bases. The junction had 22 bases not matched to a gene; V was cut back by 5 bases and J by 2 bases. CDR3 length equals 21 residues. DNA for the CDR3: TGTGCCAGCAGTCCTAGCGGGAGTGGACAGGGACTCCTCTTCCCCACAGATACGCAGTATTTT. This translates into CASSPSGSGQGLLFPTDTQYF.

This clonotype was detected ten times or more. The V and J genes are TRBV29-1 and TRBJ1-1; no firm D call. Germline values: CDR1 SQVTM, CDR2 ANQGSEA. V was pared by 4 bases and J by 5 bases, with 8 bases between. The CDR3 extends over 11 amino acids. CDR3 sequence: CSVGGGTEAFF. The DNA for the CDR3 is TGCAGCGTTGGGGGAGGTACTGAAGCTTTCTTT. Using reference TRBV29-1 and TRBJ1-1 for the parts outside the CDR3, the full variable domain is SAVISQKPSRDICQRGTSLTIQCQVDSQVTMMFWYRQQPGQSLTLIATANQGSEATYESGFVIDKFPISRPNLTFSTLTVSNMSPEDSSIYLCSVGGGTEAFFGQGTRLTVV.

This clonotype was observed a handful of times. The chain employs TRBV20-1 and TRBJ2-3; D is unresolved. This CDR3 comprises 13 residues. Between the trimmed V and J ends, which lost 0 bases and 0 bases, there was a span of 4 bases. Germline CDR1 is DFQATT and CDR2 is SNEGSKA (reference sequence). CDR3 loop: CSARDRSTDTQYF. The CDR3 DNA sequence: TGCAGTGCTAGAGATAGAAGCACAGATACGCAGTATTTT.

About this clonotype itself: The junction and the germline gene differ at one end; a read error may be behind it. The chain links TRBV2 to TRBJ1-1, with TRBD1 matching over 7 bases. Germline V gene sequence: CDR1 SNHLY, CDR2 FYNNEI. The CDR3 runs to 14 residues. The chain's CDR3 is CASSLTGLGGEVFF. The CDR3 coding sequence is TGTGCCAGCAGTCTGACAGGGCTAGGGGGTGAAGTTTTCTTT.

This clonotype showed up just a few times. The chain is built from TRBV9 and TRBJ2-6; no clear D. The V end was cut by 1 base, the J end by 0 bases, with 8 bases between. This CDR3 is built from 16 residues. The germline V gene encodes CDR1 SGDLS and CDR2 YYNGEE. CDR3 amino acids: CASSVRKASGANVLTF. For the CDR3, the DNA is TGTGCCAGCAGCGTACGGAAAGCCTCTGGGGCCAACGTCCTGACTTTC.

CDR3 sequence: CASSRGQGVNNEQFF. The CDR3 DNA reads as TGTGCCAGCAGCCGGGGACAGGGGGTAAACAATGAGCAGTTCTTC. This chain joins TRBV12-3 or TRBV12-4 and TRBJ2-1; 11 nucleotides agree with TRBD1. The CDR3 covers 15 residues. V lost 6 bases to trimming and J lost 5 bases; unmatched junction nucleotides: 6.

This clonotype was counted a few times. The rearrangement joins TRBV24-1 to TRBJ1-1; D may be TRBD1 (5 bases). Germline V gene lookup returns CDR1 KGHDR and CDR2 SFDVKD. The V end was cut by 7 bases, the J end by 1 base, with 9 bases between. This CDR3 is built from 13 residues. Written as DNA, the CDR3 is TGTGCCACCAGCCAAACAGGGAACACTGAAGCTTTCTTT. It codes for CATSQTGNTEAFF.

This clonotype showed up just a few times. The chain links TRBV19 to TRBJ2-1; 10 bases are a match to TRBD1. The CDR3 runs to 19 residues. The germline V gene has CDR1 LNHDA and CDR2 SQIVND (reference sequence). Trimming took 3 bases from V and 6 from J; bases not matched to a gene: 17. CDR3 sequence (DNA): TGTGCCAGTAGTATCACAAGGGACAGGGGAGTATTACGGAGCAATGAGCAGTTCTTC. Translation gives CASSITRDRGVLRSNEQFF.

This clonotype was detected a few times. The CDR3 loop is CASSPGAGAFF. The CDR3 coding sequence is TGTGCCAGCAGCCCGGGGGCGGGTGCTTTCTTT. The chain carries TRBV25-1 and TRBJ1-1, with D maybe TRBD1 (6 bases). Between the trimmed V and J ends, which lost 6 bases and 11 bases, there was a span of 13 bases. In germline, CDR1 is MGHDK, CDR2 SYGVNS. The CDR3 runs 11 residues. Using reference TRBV25-1 and TRBJ1-1 for the parts outside the CDR3, the full variable domain is EADIYQTPRYLVIGTGKKITLECSQTMGHDKMYWYQQDPGMELHLIHYSYGVNSTEKGDLSSESTVSRIRTEHFPLTLESARPSHTSQYLCASSPGAGAFFGQGTRLTVV.

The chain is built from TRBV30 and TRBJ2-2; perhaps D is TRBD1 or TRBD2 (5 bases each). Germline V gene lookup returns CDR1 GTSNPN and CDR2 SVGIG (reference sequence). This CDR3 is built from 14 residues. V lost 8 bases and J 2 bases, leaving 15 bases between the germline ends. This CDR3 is CAGARLANTGELFF. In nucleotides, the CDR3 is TGTGCCGGGGCGCGGCTAGCAAACACCGGGGAGCTGTTTTTT.

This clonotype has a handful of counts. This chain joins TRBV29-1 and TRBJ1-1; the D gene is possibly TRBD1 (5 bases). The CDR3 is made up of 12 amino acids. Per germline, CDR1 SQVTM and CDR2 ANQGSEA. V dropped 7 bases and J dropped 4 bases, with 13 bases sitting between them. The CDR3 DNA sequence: TGCAGCGCCTACGGCAGGGTCACTGAAGCTTTCTTT. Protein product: CSAYGRVTEAFF. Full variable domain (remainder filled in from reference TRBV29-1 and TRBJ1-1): SAVISQKPSRDICQRGTSLTIQCQVDSQVTMMFWYRQQPGQSLTLIATANQGSEATYESGFVIDKFPISRPNLTFSTLTVSNMSPEDSSIYLCSAYGRVTEAFFGQGTRLTVV.

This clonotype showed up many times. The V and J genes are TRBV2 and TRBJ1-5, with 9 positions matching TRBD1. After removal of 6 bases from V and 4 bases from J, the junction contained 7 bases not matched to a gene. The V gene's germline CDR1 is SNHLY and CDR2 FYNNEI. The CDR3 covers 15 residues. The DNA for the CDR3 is TGTGCCAGCAGATCCCGCGGACAGGGGAATCAGCCCCAGCATTTT. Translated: CASRSRGQGNQPQHF.

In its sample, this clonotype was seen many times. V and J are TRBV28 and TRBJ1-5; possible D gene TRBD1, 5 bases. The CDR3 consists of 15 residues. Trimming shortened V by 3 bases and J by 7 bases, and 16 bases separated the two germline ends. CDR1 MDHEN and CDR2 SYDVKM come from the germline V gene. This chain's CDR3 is CASSLSGEGEQPQHF. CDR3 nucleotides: TGTGCCAGCAGTTTGTCGGGAGAAGGGGAGCAGCCCCAGCATTTT.

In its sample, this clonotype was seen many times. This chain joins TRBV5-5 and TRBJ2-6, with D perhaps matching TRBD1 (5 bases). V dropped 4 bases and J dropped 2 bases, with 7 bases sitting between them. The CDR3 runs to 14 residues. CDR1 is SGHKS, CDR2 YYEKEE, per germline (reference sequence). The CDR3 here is CASSAGPGANVLTF. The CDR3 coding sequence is TGTGCCAGCAGCGCAGGGCCTGGGGCCAACGTCCTGACTTTC.

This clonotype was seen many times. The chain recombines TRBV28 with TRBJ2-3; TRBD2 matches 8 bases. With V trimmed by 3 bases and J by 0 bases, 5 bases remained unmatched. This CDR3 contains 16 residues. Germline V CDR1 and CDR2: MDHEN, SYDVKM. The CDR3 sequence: CASSFGAGVSTDTQYF. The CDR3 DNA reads TGTGCCAGCAGTTTCGGAGCGGGAGTGAGCACAGATACGCAGTATTTT.

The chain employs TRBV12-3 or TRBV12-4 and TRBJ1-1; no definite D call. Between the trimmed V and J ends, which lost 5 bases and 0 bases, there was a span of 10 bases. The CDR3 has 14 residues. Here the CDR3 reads CASSPARVNTEAFF. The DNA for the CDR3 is TGTGCCAGCAGTCCCGCCCGGGTGAACACTGAAGCTTTCTTT.

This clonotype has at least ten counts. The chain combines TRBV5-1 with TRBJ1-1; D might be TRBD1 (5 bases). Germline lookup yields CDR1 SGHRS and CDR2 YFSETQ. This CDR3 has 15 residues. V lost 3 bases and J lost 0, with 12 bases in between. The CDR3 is CASSWVGDLNTEAFF. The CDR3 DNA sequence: TGCGCCAGCAGCTGGGTGGGGGATTTGAACACTGAAGCTTTCTTT.

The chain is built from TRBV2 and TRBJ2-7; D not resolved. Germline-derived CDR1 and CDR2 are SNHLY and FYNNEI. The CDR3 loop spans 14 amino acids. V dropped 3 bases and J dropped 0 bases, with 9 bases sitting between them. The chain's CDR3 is CASSDRGFSYEQYF. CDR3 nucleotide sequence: TGTGCCAGCAGTGACCGCGGCTTCTCCTACGAGCAGTACTTC.

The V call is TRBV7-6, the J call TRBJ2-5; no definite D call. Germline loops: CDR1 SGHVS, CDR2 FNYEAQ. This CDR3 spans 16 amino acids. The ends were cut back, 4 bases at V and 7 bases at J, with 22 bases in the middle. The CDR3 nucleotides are TGTGCCAGCAGCTCTTCGACGGACCTAGGGTGGGGGACCCAGTACTTC. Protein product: CASSSSTDLGWGTQYF. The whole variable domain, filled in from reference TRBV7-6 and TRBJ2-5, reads GAGVSQSPRYKVTKRGQDVALRCDPISGHVSLYWYRQALGQGPEFLTYFNYEAQQDKSGLPNDRFSAERPEGSISTLTIQRTEQRDSAMYRCASSSSTDLGWGTQYFGPGTRLLVL.

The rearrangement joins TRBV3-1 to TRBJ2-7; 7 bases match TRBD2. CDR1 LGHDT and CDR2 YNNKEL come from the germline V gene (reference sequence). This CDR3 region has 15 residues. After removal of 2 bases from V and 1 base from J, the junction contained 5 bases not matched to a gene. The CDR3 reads CASSQPLADSYEQYF. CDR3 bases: TGTGCCAGCAGCCAACCGCTAGCGGATTCCTACGAGCAGTACTTC.

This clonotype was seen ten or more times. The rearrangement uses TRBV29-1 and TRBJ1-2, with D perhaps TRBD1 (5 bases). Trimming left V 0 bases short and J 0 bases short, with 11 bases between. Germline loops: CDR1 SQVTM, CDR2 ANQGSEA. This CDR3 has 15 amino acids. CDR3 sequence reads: CSVEDRGLANYGYTF. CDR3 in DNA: TGCAGCGTTGAAGATCGGGGCTTAGCTAACTATGGCTACACCTTC. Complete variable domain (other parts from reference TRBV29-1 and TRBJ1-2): SAVISQKPSRDICQRGTSLTIQCQVDSQVTMMFWYRQQPGQSLTLIATANQGSEATYESGFVIDKFPISRPNLTFSTLTVSNMSPEDSSIYLCSVEDRGLANYGYTFGSGTRLTVV.

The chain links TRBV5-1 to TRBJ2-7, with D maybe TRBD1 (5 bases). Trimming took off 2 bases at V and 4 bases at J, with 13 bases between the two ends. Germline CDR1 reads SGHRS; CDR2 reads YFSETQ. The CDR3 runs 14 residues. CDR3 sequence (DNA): TGCGCCAGCAGCTTAACGACAGCCGCTTACGAGCAGTACTTC. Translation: CASSLTTAAYEQYF. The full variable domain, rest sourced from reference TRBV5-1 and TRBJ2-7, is KAGVTQTPRYLIKTRGQQVTLSCSPISGHRSVSWYQQTPGQGLQFLFEYFSETQRNKGNFPGRFSGRQFSNSRSEMNVSTLELGDSALYLCASSLTTAAYEQYFGPGTRLTVT.